The 9 T cell receptor beta chains below were found in one sample sequenced in a study of monozygotic twins with inflammatory bowel disease. Reprocessing the 5' RACE reads, TCRdb reports a single entry for every CDR3 protein and omits DNA. The sample holds around 380,000 distinct CDR3 sequences. The sequenced material came from blood. These receptors were taken from a human donor with ulcerative colitis or Crohn's disease, or a healthy co-twin of an affected twin (not recorded which).

The chain uses TRBV2 and TRBJ2-1. There are 14 residues in the CDR3. CDR1 is SNHLY and CDR2 is FYNNEI in the germline V gene. The CDR3 loop reads CASSGSSSYNEQFF. The variable domain in full, completed from reference TRBV2 and TRBJ2-1, reads EPEVTQTPSHQVTQMGQEVILRCVPISNHLYFYWYRQILGQKVEFLVSFYNNEISEKSEIFDDQFSVERPDGSNFTLKIRSTKLEDSAMYFCASSGSSSYNEQFFGPGTRLTVL.

The chain has TRBV7-9 and TRBJ2-1; TCRdb calls TRBD1, which cannot be checked without DNA. The V gene's germline CDR1 is SEHNR and CDR2 FQNEAQ (reference sequence). The CDR3 length is 15 residues. The CDR3 protein is CASSADRGVYNEQFF.

This chain connects TRBV5-1 to TRBJ2-1; checking the TCRdb D call of TRBD2 is not possible without DNA. This CDR3 spans 15 amino acids. Germline V gives CDR1 SGHRS, CDR2 YFSETQ. The CDR3 here is CASSLVAGGQGEQFF.

V is TRBV28 and J is TRBJ2-2. The CDR3 contains 15 residues. Germline V lookup: CDR1 MDHEN, CDR2 SYDVKM. CDR3 sequence reads: CASSLLDGNTGELFF.

The rearrangement uses TRBV20-1 and TRBJ1-1; the D gene TCRdb calls, TRBD1, cannot be checked with no DNA. This CDR3 contains 16 residues. Germline V CDR1 and CDR2: DFQATT, SNEGSKA (reference sequence). CDR3 protein: CSAREFMGAGITEAFF.

The chain uses TRBV5-1 and TRBJ2-3; there is no DNA to check the TCRdb D call of TRBD2. This CDR3 is built from 14 residues. CDR1 and CDR2 from the germline V gene are SGHRS and YFSETQ. CDR3 amino acids: CASGLAGVTDTQYF.

The gene calls are TRBV19 and TRBJ2-7; no DNA is available, so the TRBD1 call from TCRdb remains unchecked. Germline V gives CDR1 LNHDA, CDR2 SQIVND (reference sequence). The CDR3 extends over 13 amino acids. CDR3 sequence: CASSKGRTREQYF.

The V and J genes are TRBV5-4 and TRBJ2-2. In germline, CDR1 is SGHNT, CDR2 YYREEE (reference sequence). The CDR3 extends over 15 amino acids. CDR3: CASSLSTSNTGELFF.

This sequence joins TRBV27 and TRBJ1-2; without DNA, the TCRdb call of TRBD1 cannot be checked. CDR1 and CDR2 (germline): MNHEY, SMNVEV (reference sequence). This CDR3 is 15 amino acids long. The CDR3 protein is CASSSHGQGAQGYTF.